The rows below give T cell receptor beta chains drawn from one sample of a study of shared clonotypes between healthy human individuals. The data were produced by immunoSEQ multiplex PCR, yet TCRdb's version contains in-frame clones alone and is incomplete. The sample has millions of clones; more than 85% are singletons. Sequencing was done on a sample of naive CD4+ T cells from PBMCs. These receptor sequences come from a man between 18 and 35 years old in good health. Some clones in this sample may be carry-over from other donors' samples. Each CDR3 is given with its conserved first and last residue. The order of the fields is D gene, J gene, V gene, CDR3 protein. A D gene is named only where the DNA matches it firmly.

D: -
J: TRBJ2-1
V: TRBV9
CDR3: CASSPPDRVEQFF

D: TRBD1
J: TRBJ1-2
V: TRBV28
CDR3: CASSLFLGQGGGYTF

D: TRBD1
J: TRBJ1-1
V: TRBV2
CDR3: CASSRQGFQLDTEAFF

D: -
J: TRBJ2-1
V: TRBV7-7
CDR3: CASSLGVPSLYNEQFF

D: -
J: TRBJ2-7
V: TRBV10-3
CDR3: CAISDGTTDEQYF

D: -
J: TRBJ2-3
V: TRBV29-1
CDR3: CSAKGPASTDTQYF

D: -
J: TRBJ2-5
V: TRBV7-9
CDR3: CASSSPGPKETQYF

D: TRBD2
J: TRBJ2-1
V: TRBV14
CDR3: CASSQPSTSGSYNEQFF

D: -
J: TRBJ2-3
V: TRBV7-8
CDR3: CATSLGVRDTQYF

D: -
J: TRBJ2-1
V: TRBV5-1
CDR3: CASSPDSFSYNEQFF

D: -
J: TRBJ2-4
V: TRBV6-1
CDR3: CASQRGGDRKNIQYF

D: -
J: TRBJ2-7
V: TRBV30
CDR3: CARARAGAGAYEQYF

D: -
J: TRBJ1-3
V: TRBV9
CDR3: CASSVAGPGNTIYF

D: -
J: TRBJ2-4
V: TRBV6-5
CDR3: CASTEGGAQGNIQYF

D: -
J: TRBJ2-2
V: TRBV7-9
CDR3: CASRLGTENTGELFF

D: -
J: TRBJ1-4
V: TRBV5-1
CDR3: CASSPQFNGNEKLFF

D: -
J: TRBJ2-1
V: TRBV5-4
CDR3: CASSLASVPEQFF

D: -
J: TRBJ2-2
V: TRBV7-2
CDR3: CASGPWGVRMSGELFF

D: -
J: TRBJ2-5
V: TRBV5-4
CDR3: CASSSGTASLQTQYF

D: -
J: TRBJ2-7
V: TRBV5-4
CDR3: CASSSQKTFSYEQYF

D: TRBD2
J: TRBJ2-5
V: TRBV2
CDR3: CASSGMLAEYF

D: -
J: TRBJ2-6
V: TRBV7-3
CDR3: CASRSPRGTGANVLTF

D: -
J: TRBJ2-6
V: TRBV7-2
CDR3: CASSLYSGANVLTF

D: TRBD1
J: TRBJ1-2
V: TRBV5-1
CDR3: CASSLGQGDNYGYTF